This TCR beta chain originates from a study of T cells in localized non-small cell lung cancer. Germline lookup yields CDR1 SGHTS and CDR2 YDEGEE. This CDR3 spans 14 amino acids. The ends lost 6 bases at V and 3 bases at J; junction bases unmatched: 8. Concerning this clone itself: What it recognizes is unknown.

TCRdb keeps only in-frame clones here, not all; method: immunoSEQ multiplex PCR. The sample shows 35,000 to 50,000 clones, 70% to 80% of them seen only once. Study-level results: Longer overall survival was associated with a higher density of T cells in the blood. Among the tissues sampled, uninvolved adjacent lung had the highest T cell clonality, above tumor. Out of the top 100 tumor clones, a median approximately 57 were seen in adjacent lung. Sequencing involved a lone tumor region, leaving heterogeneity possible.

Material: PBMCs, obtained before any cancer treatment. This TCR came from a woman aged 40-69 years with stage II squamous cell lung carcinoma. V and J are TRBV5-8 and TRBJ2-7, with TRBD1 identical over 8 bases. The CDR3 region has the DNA TGTGCCAGCACCAGACAGGGGACCAGCTACGAGCAGTACGTC. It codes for CASTRQGTSYEQYV.